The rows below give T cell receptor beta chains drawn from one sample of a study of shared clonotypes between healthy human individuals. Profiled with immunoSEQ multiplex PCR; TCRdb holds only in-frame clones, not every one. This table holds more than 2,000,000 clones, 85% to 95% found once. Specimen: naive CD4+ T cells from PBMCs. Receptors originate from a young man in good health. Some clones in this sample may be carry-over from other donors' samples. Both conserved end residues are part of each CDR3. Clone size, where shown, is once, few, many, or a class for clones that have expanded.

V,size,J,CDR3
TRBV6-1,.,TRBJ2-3,CASSEAGRNLADTQYF
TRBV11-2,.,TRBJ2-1,CASRTYGTGFYNEQFF
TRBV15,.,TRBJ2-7,CATSRDLPSSYEQYF
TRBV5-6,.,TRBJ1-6,CASTPAGVDVTSPLHF
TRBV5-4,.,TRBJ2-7,CASSLRLAGADEQYF
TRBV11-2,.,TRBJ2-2,CASVEGRVSLDTGELFF
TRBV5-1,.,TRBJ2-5,CASSFPHGGETQYF
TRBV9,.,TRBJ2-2,CASSVSLGELFF
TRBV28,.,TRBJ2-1,CASSLVEGGWFF
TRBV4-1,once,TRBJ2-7,CASSRPDRDSYEQYF
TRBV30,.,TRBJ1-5,CAWSVGRMTSSNQPQHF
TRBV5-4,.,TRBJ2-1,CASSLGPTGESYNEQFF
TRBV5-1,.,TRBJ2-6,CASSAGTGGANVLTF
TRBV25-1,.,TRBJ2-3,CASRASGRATDTQYF
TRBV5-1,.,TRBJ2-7,CASSQEGSSYEQYF
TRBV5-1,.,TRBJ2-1,CASSLNLGDVAGSYNEQFF
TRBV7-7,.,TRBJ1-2,CASSLRSCMGCYTF
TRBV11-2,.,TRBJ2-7,CASSSGTGAREQYF
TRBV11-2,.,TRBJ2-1,CASSFLFGGRRNNEQFF
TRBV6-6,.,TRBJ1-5,CASSYSSGQPQHF
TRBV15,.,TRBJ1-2,CATSRDPGQIYGYTF
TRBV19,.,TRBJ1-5,CASSIGTANQPQHF
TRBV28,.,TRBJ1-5,CASFSQANQPQHF
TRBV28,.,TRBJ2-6,CASSAGSSGANVLTF
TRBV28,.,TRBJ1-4,CASSQRPGPPAPNEKLFF
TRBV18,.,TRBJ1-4,CASSPVGTGANEKLFF
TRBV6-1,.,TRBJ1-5,CASSPDPDQPQHF
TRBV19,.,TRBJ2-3,CASKPSSGYTDTQYF
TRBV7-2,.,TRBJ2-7,CASSLGAGVHEQYF
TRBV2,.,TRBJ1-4,CASHREKLFF
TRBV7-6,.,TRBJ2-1,CASSPWVAPGNEQFF
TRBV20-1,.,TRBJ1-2,CSAHLGDGYTF
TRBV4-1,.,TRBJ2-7,CASSQVGRDRGAEQYF
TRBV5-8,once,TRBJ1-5,CASSSHRGSEPQHF
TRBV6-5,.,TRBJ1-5,CASGGRINQPQHF
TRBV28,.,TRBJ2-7,CASSLWGHRSDYEQYF
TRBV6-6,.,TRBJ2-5,CASTQGGEETQYF
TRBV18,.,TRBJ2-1,CASSPAPGRDNEQFF
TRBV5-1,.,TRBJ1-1,CASSSEVNTEAFF
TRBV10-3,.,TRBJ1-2,CAIKSKPDQHGQGDYGYTF
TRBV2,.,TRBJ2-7,CASTGLAQTYEQYF
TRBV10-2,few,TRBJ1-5,CASSGTGVRNQPQHF
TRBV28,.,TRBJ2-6,CASETGAGANVLTF
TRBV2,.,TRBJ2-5,CASKGSRTDTRGETQYF
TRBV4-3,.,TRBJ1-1,CASSQGQTLGTEAFF
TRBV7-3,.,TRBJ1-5,CASSLDGSSNQPQHF
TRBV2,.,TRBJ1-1,CASSLDRNTEAFF